This is a list of T cell receptor beta chains from one sample in a study of blood T cell repertoires in COVID-19. Assay: immunoSEQ multiplex PCR; the TCRdb copy retains only in-frame clones and omits some. This table holds about 160,000 clones, approximately 87% found once. Sequencing was performed on peripheral blood. These receptors all come from a woman aged 70-85 years with COVID-19, enrolled during active disease. Both conserved end residues are part of each CDR3. D genes are given only for firm matches. Some rows have no size entry. The others give once, few or many, or a class for an expanded clone.

d_call: TRBD1; j_call: TRBJ1-1; v_call: TRBV28; clone_size: -; cdr3_nt: TGTGCCAGCAGTTTACCGACAGGGACAGAGACTGAAGCTTTCTTT; cdr3_aa: CASSLPTGTETEAFF
d_call: TRBD1; j_call: TRBJ1-6; v_call: TRBV9; clone_size: -; cdr3_nt: TGTGCCAGCAGCGTTCAGGGGGCCTATAATTCACCCCTCCACTTT; cdr3_aa: CASSVQGAYNSPLHF
d_call: TRBD2; j_call: TRBJ2-5; v_call: TRBV30; clone_size: -; cdr3_nt: TGTGCCGCTGACCTGGGACTAGCGACGGAGACCCAGTACTTC; cdr3_aa: CAADLGLATETQYF
d_call: TRBD2; j_call: TRBJ2-2; v_call: TRBV6-4; clone_size: -; cdr3_nt: TGTGCCAGCGGCCCCGGGACTAGCGGGGAAGCAAGCGGGGAGCTGTTTTTT; cdr3_aa: CASGPGTSGEASGELFF
d_call: -; j_call: TRBJ1-1; v_call: TRBV4-1; clone_size: -; cdr3_nt: TGCGCCAGCAGCCTTACGTGGGGGGGCGGGACTGAAGCTTTCTTT; cdr3_aa: CASSLTWGGGTEAFF
d_call: TRBD2; j_call: TRBJ2-7; v_call: TRBV9; clone_size: -; cdr3_nt: TGTGCCAGCAGCGAATCCCCGGGGGGGCTCCACGAGCAGTACTTC; cdr3_aa: CASSESPGGLHEQYF
d_call: TRBD1; j_call: TRBJ1-2; v_call: TRBV7-9; clone_size: -; cdr3_nt: TGTGCCAGCAGCTTGGGACAGGTTAGCTATGGCTACACCTTC; cdr3_aa: CASSLGQVSYGYTF
d_call: -; j_call: TRBJ1-1; v_call: TRBV5-1; clone_size: -; cdr3_nt: TGCGCCAGCAGCCCCGACACCTTGAACACTGAAGCTTTCTTT; cdr3_aa: CASSPDTLNTEAFF
d_call: TRBD1; j_call: TRBJ1-1; v_call: TRBV19; clone_size: -; cdr3_nt: TGTGCCAGTAGCTCCCGGGACAGGGGCCGGAACACTGAAGCTTTCTTT; cdr3_aa: CASSSRDRGRNTEAFF
d_call: -; j_call: TRBJ1-1; v_call: TRBV6-1; clone_size: few; cdr3_nt: TGTGCCAGCAGTGAAGATGGAGGGTGGAACACTGAAGCTTTCTTT; cdr3_aa: CASSEDGGWNTEAFF
d_call: -; j_call: TRBJ2-2; v_call: TRBV7-3; clone_size: -; cdr3_nt: TGTGCCAGCAGCTTACTCAGGGGCACCGGGGAGCTGTTTTTT; cdr3_aa: CASSLLRGTGELFF
d_call: -; j_call: TRBJ2-1; v_call: TRBV4-1; clone_size: -; cdr3_nt: TGCGCCAGCAGCTCTCGAGGGGCCGGAGGGGAGCAGTTCTTC; cdr3_aa: CASSSRGAGGEQFF
d_call: TRBD1; j_call: TRBJ2-5; v_call: TRBV7-2; clone_size: -; cdr3_nt: TGTGCCAGCAGCATAAAGACAGGGGGGGAGACCCAGTACTTC; cdr3_aa: CASSIKTGGETQYF
d_call: -; j_call: TRBJ1-2; v_call: TRBV28; clone_size: -; cdr3_nt: TGTGCCAGCAGTCGACAGGTTAACTATGGCTACACCTTC; cdr3_aa: CASSRQVNYGYTF
d_call: TRBD1; j_call: TRBJ2-7; v_call: TRBV28; clone_size: -; cdr3_nt: TGTGCCAGCAGTTTCTCCCCCGGGACAGGGTCGTACGAGCAGTACTTC; cdr3_aa: CASSFSPGTGSYEQYF
d_call: TRBD1; j_call: TRBJ1-2; v_call: TRBV3-1/TRBV3-2; clone_size: -; cdr3_nt: TGTGCCAGCAGCCAAGATGACAGGGGGGTTGGCTACACCTTC; cdr3_aa: CASSQDDRGVGYTF
d_call: TRBD1; j_call: TRBJ1-2; v_call: TRBV6-5; clone_size: -; cdr3_nt: TGTGCCAGCAGCTTACAGGGGGCAGACTATGGCTACACCTTC; cdr3_aa: CASSLQGADYGYTF
d_call: TRBD2; j_call: TRBJ2-3; v_call: TRBV30; clone_size: few; cdr3_nt: TGTGCCTGGAGTGTTGCGGGGGAGCCCCGTCGGACGCAGTATTTT; cdr3_aa: CAWSVAGEPRRTQYF
d_call: TRBD1; j_call: TRBJ2-7; v_call: TRBV28; clone_size: -; cdr3_nt: TGTGCCAGCAGTTCGCTTTCCCCGGGACAGGGGGCCCACGAGCAGTACTTC; cdr3_aa: CASSSLSPGQGAHEQYF
d_call: -; j_call: TRBJ1-2; v_call: TRBV7-9; clone_size: -; cdr3_nt: TGTGCCAGCAGCTTAATTGGGAGCTATGGCTACACCTTC; cdr3_aa: CASSLIGSYGYTF
d_call: -; j_call: TRBJ1-2; v_call: TRBV5-1; clone_size: -; cdr3_nt: TGCGCCAGCAGCTTGTTTATCGGGGGATCCGGGGGCTACACCTTC; cdr3_aa: CASSLFIGGSGGYTF
d_call: -; j_call: TRBJ1-2; v_call: TRBV2; clone_size: -; cdr3_nt: TGTGCCAGCAGTGAGGGGCAGGGATTGTCTGGCTACACCTTC; cdr3_aa: CASSEGQGLSGYTF